Given below is one T cell receptor beta chain in context. Its antigen remains unidentified. This sample is part of a study of cytotoxic CD8 clonotypes in ibrutinib-treated CLL. General study findings and limits: Treatment saw public clonotypes, which were uncommon, either contract or stay stable. The times at which samples were taken varied between sustained-remission and progressing patients. Against age-matched healthy donors, baseline clonality ran higher and tracked circulating CD8+ T-cell counts.

The CDR3 consists of 18 residues. Germline CDR1 is SGHNT and CDR2 is YYREEE (reference sequence). V was cut by 6 bases and J by 2 bases, with 25 bases left in between. Data came from immunoSEQ multiplex PCR; TCRdb stores just in-frame clones and leaves some out. The table shows some 200,000 clones, with about 72% occurring only once. The sequence was obtained from a human donor with chronic lymphocytic leukemia. Material: PBMCs, obtained after 24 months of ibrutinib treatment. The chain joins TRBV5-4 to TRBJ2-3; TRBD2 is a possible D gene (6 bases). CDR3: CASTFLGTFNVNTDTQYF. The CDR3 coding sequence is TGTGCCAGCACCTTTCTCGGGACTTTCAACGTCAACACAGATACGCAGTATTTT.